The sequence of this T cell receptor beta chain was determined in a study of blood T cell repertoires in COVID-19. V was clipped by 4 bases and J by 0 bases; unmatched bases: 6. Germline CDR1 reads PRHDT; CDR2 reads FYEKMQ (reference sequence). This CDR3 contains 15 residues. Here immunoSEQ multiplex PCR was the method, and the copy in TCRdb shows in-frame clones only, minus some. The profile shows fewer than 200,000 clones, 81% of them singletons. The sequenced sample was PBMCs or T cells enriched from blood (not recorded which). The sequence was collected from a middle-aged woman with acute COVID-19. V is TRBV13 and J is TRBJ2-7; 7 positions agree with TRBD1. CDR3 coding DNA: TGTGCCAGCAGCTCCCGGCAGGGGGTCTCCTACGAGCAGTACTTC. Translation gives CASSSRQGVSYEQYF.